The present entry profiles one T cell receptor (beta chain) with its context. Its target is unknown. The data belong to a study of beta chain features in type 1 diabetes. On the study more broadly: The patients were much like the healthy donors in age, gender and cell yields. Study-level points and caveats: The study found moderately but significantly shorter TCRB CDR3s in all four CD4+ subsets of Type 1 diabetes patients. Amplification by PCR could prefer shorter templates, with the same effect in patients and controls.

Sorting of CD4+ naive, central memory, regulatory and stem cell-like memory cells was performed via CD45RO/CCR7/CD25/CD127/CD95/CD27. The CDR3 loop spans 16 amino acids. Trimming cost V 3 bases and J 0 bases, with 13 bases left between them. Expressed TCRB transcripts were sequenced because the isolated RNA had all been reverse transcribed beforehand. Measured with immunoSEQ multiplex PCR; TCRdb has only the in-frame clones, and not every one. Here the sample spans 150,000 to 200,000 clones, 63% being singletons. This TCR was recovered from a man aged 30 to 39 with type 1 diabetes. The V call is TRBV23-1, the J call TRBJ2-3; possible D gene TRBD1, 6 bases. TRBV23-1 has ORF status, its function being uncertain. The sample consisted of naive CD4+ T cells from blood. The CDR3 DNA is TGCGCCAGCAGTCATCCCGGGACATCTAGCACAGATACGCAGTATTTT. This gives the protein CASSHPGTSSTDTQYF.